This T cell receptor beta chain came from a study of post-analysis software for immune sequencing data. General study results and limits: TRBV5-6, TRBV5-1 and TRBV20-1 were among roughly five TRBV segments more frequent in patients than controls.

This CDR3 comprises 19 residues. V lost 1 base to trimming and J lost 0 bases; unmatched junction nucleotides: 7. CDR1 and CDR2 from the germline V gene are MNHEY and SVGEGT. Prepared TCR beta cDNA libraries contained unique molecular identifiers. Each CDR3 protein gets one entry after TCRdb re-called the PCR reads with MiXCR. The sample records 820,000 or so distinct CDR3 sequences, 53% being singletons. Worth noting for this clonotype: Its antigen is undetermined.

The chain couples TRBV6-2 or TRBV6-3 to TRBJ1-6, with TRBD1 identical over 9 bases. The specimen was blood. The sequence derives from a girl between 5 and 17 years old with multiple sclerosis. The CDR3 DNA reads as TGTGCCAGCAGTTACTACAGGGGGCAGGGAGCCTCCTATAATTCACCCCTCCACTTT. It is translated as CASSYYRGQGASYNSPLHF.